This paragraph reports one TCR beta chain. Its antigen is unknown. This record belongs to a study of T cell repertoires in aging, cancer and after chemotherapy. On the study more broadly: Six age groups, ranging from 30 or younger to 70 or older, included the donors. Glioblastoma patients receiving temozolomide-based therapy gave paired samples before and after chemotherapy. The full dataset contained several million TCR reads. Findings and caveats of the study: Compared with age-matched healthy donors, untreated hematological or solid cancer patients showed higher blood TCR clonality.

Amplification of TCR beta used genomic DNA extracted from peripheral blood. Rearranged V-D-J TRB sequences were amplified with a mixed TRB-A/B primer pool. TCRdb independently ran MiXCR on the multiplex PCR reads; one entry per CDR3 protein. The sample has around 9,000 distinct CDR3 sequences, roughly 39% seen once. The V and J ends lost 5 bases and 5 bases respectively, with 11 bases between them. The CDR3 totals 13 residues. Germline CDR1 reads MNHEY; CDR2 reads SVGEGT. The sequence was obtained from a human donor with a solid tumor. The sample consisted of blood. The V gene is TRBV6-2 or TRBV6-3, the J gene TRBJ2-3; either TRBD1 or TRBD2 may fit D (6 bases each). The CDR3 DNA reads as TGTGCCAGCAGTACGGGGGCCCTAGATACGCAGTATTTT. Translated: CASSTGALDTQYF.